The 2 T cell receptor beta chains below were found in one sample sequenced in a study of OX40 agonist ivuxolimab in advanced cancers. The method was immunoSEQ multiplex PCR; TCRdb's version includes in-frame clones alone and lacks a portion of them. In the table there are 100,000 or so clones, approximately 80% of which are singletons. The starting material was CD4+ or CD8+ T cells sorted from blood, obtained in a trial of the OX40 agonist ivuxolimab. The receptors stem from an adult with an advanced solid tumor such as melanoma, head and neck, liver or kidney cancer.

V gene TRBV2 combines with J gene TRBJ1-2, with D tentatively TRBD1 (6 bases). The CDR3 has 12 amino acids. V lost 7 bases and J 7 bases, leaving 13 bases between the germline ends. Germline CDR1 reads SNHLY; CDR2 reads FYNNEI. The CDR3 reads CASTEQGLGYTF. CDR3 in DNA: TGTGCCAGCACCGAGCAGGGGCTTGGCTACACCTTC.

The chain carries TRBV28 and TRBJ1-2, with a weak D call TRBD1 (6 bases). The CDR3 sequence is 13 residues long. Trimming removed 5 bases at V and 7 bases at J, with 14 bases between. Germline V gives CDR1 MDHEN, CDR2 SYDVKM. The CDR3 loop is CASSLPGGSGYTF. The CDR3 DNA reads TGTGCCAGCAGTCTCCCCGGGGGCAGTGGCTACACCTTC.